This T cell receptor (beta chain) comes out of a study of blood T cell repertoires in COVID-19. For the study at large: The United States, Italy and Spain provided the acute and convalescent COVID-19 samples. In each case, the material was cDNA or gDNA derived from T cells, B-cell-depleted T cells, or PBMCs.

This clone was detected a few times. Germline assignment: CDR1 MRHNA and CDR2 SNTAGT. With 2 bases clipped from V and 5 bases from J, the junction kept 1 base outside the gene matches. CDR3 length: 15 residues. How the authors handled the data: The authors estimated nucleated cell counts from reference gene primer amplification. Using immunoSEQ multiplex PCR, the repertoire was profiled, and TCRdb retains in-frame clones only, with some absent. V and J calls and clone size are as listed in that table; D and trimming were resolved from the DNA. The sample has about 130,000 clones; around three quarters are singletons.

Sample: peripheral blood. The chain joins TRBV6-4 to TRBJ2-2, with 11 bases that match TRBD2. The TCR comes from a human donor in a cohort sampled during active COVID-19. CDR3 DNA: TGTGCCAGCAGTGACGCTAGCGGGGGGACCGGGGAGCTGTTTTTT. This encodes CASSDASGGTGELFF.